This TCR beta chain was captured in a study of shared clonotypes between healthy human individuals (dated by TCRdb to between 2020 and 2021). Some background on the complete study: A couple of women and a few men aged 18 to 49 years were included in the cohort. Per donor, three plates each were used for CD4 naive and CD4 memory, two for CD8 naive, and one for CD8 memory. The study deeply sequenced blood TCR repertoires of roughly five healthy adults to estimate repertoire size and the extent of clonotype sharing between individuals. To increase sequencing depth and limit assay-specific biases, TCR repertoire library preparation and sequencing were carried out by different laboratories using diverse techniques. Leukapheresis yielded between about 0.9 and 9.5 billion PBMCs per donor.

Concerning this clone itself: Which antigen it targets is not known. No much larger clonotype is one base removed from it; base qualities were not supplied.

TCR CDR3 regions were amplified from genomic DNA by multiplex PCR using the deep immunoSEQ assay. Extracted genomic DNA from each cell subset was distributed evenly across all wells of several immunoSEQ 96-well plates, and each plate was treated as a replicate. For sorted subsets, approximately 210 ng genomic DNA, equal to some 30,000 T cell genomes, was loaded into each replicate PCR. Purified libraries were measured with a Qubit 3.0 fluorometer, size-checked on a Bioanalyzer 2100, and measured again with the KAPA Library Quantification kit. Each immunoSEQ 96-well plate was sequenced on its own single-read 150-cycle Illumina NextSeq 550 flow cell. The study's own analysis went as follows. The immunoSEQ output contained only junctional sequences without quality scores, so filtering could not match that applied to full-length reads. To assign V/J genes and CDR3, sequences were annotated against IMGT germline references using PyIR, a Python wrapper for IgBLAST v1.9. Reads were removed for weak V/J assignments (E-value above 1e-6), missing CDR3, stop codons, out-of-frame junctions, or ambiguous translated residues. V3J clonotypes were defined as sequences sharing the same inferred V gene, J gene, and CDR3 amino acid sequence. Percentage overlap between repertoires was computed as shared unique clonotypes divided by the size of the smaller repertoire. Three approaches were used to assess repertoire richness: RTK rarefaction, the Chao1 estimator, and Recon v2.1 estimates of unobserved clonotypes. OLGA was used to compute generation probabilities for all TCRbeta clonotypes that the gDNA method yielded from a handful of donors. The immuneACCESS repertoire file appears here via TCRdb, limited to in-frame rearrangements. These files lack a portion of the clones; in checked studies, under half of the deficit traces to unresolved V genes, and the cause of the others is not known. D and trimming come from the DNA, and the V and J calls and clone size come from that table. The sample table shows around 700,000 clones, and around two thirds are seen once. The ten largest clones represent about 1.7% of the sample.

The donors were healthy, HIV-negative adults with no recently reported acute infections or vaccinations. Every donor was a Caucasian adult living in Nashville, Tennessee, USA. CD4+ T cells were enriched by magnetic negative selection, after which naive cells were positively selected on CD45RA and the negative fraction was taken as the memory subset. Blood was collected by leukapheresis, and PBMCs were isolated by Ficoll-Histopaque density gradient centrifugation and then cryopreserved in liquid nitrogen vapor phase. Purity and quantity of every magnetically sorted T cell population were checked by analytical flow cytometry. Each sorted fraction had its genomic DNA isolated and then quantified by UV absorbance on a Nanodrop 2000c. Paper-wide results and their limitations: Sampling was restricted to blood, and TCR repertoires in tissue are likely to differ from TCR repertoires in blood. Even with the large sequencing depth, rarefaction of the sorted-subset datasets indicated that sequencing was incomplete. Naive subsets generally had larger estimated clonotype richness than memory subsets did. Because the study included a small number of donors, the genetic and exposure-history diversity represented was limited. Pairwise subsampling led to the expectation that sequencing depth would affect the degree of clonotype sharing among donors. Compared with non-shared clonotypes, the clonotypes found in all four sorted-subset donors had higher generation probabilities. Sharing across several donors was observed for about 5% of naive CD4, 3% to 4% of naive CD8, roughly 2.3% of memory CD4, and around 0.44% of memory CD8 clonotypes.

CDR1 and CDR2 are drawn from the germline V gene (reference sequence): GTSNPN, SVGIG. The CDR3 contains 13 residues, cysteine and phenylalanine counted. Just CDR3 DNA is preserved here, 39 bases in frame from base 1. A distance of 10 bases separates the germline ends of V and J, which lose 5 bases and 3 bases respectively. The chain links TRBV30 with TRBJ2-2; the D segment could be TRBD2, given 6 matching bases. Sequencing was performed on memory CD4+ T cells sorted from blood. The cell subset or site label for this specimen denotes: CD45RA-negative fraction. This receptor was taken from a woman in her twenties or thirties in good health. The CDR3 here reads CAWGGGYTGELFF. The nucleotide sequence reads TGTGCCTGGGGTGGAGGGTACACCGGGGAGCTGTTTTTT.